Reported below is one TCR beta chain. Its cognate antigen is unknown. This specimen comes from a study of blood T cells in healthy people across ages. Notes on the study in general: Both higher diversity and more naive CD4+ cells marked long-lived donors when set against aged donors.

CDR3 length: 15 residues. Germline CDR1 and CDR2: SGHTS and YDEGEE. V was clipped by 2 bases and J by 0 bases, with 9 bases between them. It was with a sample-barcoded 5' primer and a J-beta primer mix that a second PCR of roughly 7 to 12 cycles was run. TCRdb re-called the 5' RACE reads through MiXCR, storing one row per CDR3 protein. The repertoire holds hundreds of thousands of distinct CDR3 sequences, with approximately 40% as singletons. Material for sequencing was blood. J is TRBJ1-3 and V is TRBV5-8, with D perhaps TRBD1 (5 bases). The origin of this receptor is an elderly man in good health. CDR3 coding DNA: TGTGCCAGCAGCTTCGGACAAGTCTCTGGAAACACCATATATTTT. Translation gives CASSFGQVSGNTIYF. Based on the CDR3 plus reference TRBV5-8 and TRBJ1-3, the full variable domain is EAGVTQSPTHLIKTRGQQATLRCSPISGHTSVYWYQQALGLGLQFLLWYDEGEERNRGNFPPRFSGRQFPNYSSELNVNALELEDSALYLCASSFGQVSGNTIYFGEGSWLTVV.